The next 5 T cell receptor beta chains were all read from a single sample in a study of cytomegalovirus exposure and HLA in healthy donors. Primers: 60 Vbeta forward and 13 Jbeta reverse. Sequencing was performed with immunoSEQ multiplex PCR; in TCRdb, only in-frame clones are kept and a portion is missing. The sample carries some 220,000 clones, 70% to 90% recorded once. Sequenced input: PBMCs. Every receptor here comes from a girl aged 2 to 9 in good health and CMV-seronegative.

As DNA, the CDR3 is TGTGCCTGGGGTTACAGGGTTAAGAAGGAGACCCAGTACTTC. It translates to CAWGYRVKKETQYF. This chain uses TRBV30 with TRBJ2-5; D may be TRBD1 (6 bases). Germline CDR1 is GTSNPN and CDR2 is SVGIG (reference sequence). V lost 5 bases, J lost 5 bases, and 18 bases lay in between. This CDR3 region has 14 residues.

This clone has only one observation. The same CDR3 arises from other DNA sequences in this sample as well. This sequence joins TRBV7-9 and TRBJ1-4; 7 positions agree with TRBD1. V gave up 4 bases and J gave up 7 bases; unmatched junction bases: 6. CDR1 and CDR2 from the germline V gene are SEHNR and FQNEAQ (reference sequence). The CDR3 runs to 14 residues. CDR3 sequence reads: CASSSRQGGEKLFF. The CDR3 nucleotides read TGTGCCAGCAGCTCCCGACAGGGAGGTGAAAAACTGTTTTTT.

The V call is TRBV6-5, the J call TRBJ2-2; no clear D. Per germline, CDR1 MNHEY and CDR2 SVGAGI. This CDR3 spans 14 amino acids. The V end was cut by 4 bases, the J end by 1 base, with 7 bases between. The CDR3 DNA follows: TGTGCCAGCAGTTCTCGCGGGAACACCGGGGAGCTGTTTTTT. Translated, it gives CASSSRGNTGELFF.

The chain's CDR3 is CASSITTGYNQPQHF. The CDR3 nucleotides read TGTGCCAGCAGTATCACTACTGGGTATAATCAGCCCCAGCATTTT. The gene calls are TRBV2 and TRBJ1-5; D is undetermined. V lost 5 bases and J lost 4, with 15 bases in between. CDR1 SNHLY and CDR2 FYNNEI come from the germline V gene. The CDR3 has 15 amino acids.

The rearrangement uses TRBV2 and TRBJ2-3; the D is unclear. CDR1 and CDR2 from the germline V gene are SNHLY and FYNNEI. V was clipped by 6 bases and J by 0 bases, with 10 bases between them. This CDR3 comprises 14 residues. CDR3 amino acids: CASRPKSSTDTQYF. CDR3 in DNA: TGTGCCAGCAGGCCTAAATCCAGCACAGATACGCAGTATTTT.